The clone carrying this TCR beta chain was picked up a small number of times. The antigen remains undetermined. It was RNA transcripts that yielded the amplified TCR beta CDR3 regions. The TCR CDR3 was amplified in a first-round RT-PCR using the HTBI primer set. MiXCR, run by TCRdb on the multiplex PCR reads, gives a single entry per CDR3 protein. The table includes 450,000 to 600,000 distinct CDR3 sequences, 15% to 20% detected once. This record belongs to a study of T cells in Graves' hyperthyroidism and ophthalmopathy. Study findings and constraints: Ophthalmopathy prediction by the model preceded onset by a median about 6 months. Ophthalmopathy cases were set apart from stable hyperthyroidism by a 13 V-J model.

The CDR3 has 16 residues. After removal of 2 bases from V and 15 bases from J, the junction contained 17 bases not matched to a gene. Germline CDR1 reads SGHRS; CDR2 reads YFSETQ. Uncontrolled infection, other autoimmune disease, pregnancy or lactation excluded patients. Thyroid ultrasound, orbital computed tomography, clinical symptoms, and serum thyroxine and TRAb underpinned diagnoses. Sequenced: blood. The sequence came from a middle-aged man with Graves' ophthalmopathy. The chain joins TRBV5-1 to TRBJ2-1; TRBD2 matches at 10 bases. The CDR3 here is CASSLTLAGPSEPPFF. In DNA, the CDR3 is TGCGCCAGCAGCTTAACACTAGCGGGGCCCTCTGAACCGCCGTTCTTC. Using reference TRBV5-1 and TRBJ2-1 for the parts outside the CDR3, the full variable domain is KAGVTQTPRYLIKTRGQQVTLSCSPISGHRSVSWYQQTPGQGLQFLFEYFSETQRNKGNFPGRFSGRQFSNSRSEMNVSTLELGDSALYLCASSLTLAGPSEPPFFGPGTRLTVL.